The 5 T cell receptor beta chains reported below all come from one sample, sequenced in a study of spatial heterogeneity in lung cancer (dated by TCRdb to between 2017 and 2020). The label giving this sample's time point can be read as: sample taken at primary tumor resection. Library creation used 5' RACE. TCRdb records NextSeq 500 as the sequencer. TCRdb took the public reads, trimmed them with fastp at Q25, ran MiXCR for clone calling and kept in-frame beta chains. Every CDR3 protein is listed once, alongside the most common genes and DNA of its rows. The sample table holds over 3,500 distinct CDR3 sequences, of which 8.8% were seen once. In total, the top ten clones hold about 6.9% of the sample. The sequenced sample was normal lung tissue next to the tumor, obtained at surgery. The receptors shown here come from a female donor with early-stage non-small cell lung cancer.

Worth noting for this clonotype: A much larger clone is a single base away; this may be a read error. This chain connects TRBV30 to TRBJ2-7; D not resolved. Germline V gene lookup returns CDR1 GTSNPN and CDR2 SVGIG (reference sequence). Trimming pared 3 bases from V and 1 base from J, leaving 4 bases between. The CDR3 contains 11 residues. CDR3 nucleotide sequence: TGTGCCTGGAGCCGGTCCTACGAGCAGTACTTC. It codes for CAWSRSYEQYF.

This clonotype was seen repeatedly, ten times or more. V is TRBV15 and J is TRBJ1-4; D remains unclear. Trimming pared 4 bases from V and 7 bases from J, leaving 4 bases between. This CDR3 comprises 11 residues. Per the germline V gene, CDR1 is LNHNV and CDR2 is YYDKDF (reference sequence). The CDR3 reads CATSNREKLFF. Here the CDR3 DNA reads TGTGCCACCAGCAACCGTGAAAAACTGTTTTTT.

V and J are TRBV5-1 and TRBJ2-5; the D is unclear. Germline lookup yields CDR1 SGHRS and CDR2 YFSETQ. The V end was cut by 2 bases, the J end by 2 bases, with 10 bases between. The CDR3 is 14 residues long. The CDR3 protein is CASSFNPSQETQYF. CDR3 nucleotide sequence: TGCGCCAGCAGCTTCAACCCGAGTCAAGAGACCCAGTACTTC.

This clonotype is labeled medium-sized (0.01 to 0.1%). The rearrangement joins TRBV2 to TRBJ2-1, with D perhaps matching TRBD1 or TRBD2 (5 bases each). Trimming pared 0 bases from V and 3 bases from J, leaving 12 bases between. CDR1 SNHLY and CDR2 FYNNEI come from the germline V gene. The CDR3 runs 16 residues. In nucleotides, the CDR3 is TGTGCCAGCAGTGAAGCTTCCGGGACCCTCTACAATGAGCAGTTCTTC. It encodes CASSEASGTLYNEQFF.

This clonotype is deemed medium-sized (0.01 to 0.1%). The rearrangement joins TRBV6-5 to TRBJ1-1, with unresolved D. The V end lost 0 bases, the J end lost 1 base, and 6 bases lay between the germline ends. Germline V gene data show CDR1 as MNHEY and CDR2 as SVGAGI. CDR3 size: 14 residues. For the CDR3, the DNA is TGTGCCAGCAGTTACTCCCGGGCGAACACTGAAGCTTTCTTT. It codes for CASSYSRANTEAFF.